Listed here are 25 T cell receptor beta chains from one sample, sequenced in a study of regulatory T cells in long-lasting Graves disease. Regarding time point: newly diagnosed GD, antithyroid drugs for less than 3 months. With RNA extracted from PBMCs as input, the TCR library was made. With iRepertoire HTBI primers and Arm-PCR of CDR3 regions, TCR beta libraries were built. Using its own MiXCR run on the multiplex PCR reads, TCRdb lists one record per CDR3 protein. The sample contains 400,000 to 450,000 distinct CDR3 sequences, about a sixth of which appear only once. In addition, the sample was reused for a study of T cells in Graves' hyperthyroidism and ophthalmopathy.

The sequencing used peripheral blood mononuclear cells (PBMCs), collected at new diagnosis, from a patient treated with antithyroid drugs. All receptors come from a woman aged 25 to 39 with Graves disease.

This clonotype was counted only a few times. The V call is TRBV6-1, the J call TRBJ2-3; 8 bases line up with TRBD2. Looked up from germline, CDR1 is MNHNS and CDR2 is SASEGT. Germline trimming cut 5 bases from V and 5 bases from J; bases unmatched to any gene: 9. The CDR3 has 15 amino acids. The CDR3 region has the DNA TGTGCCAGCAGTCCCACTTGGACTAGCCGAGATACGCAGTATTTT. Translation: CASSPTWTSRDTQYF.

The rearrangement uses TRBV19 and TRBJ1-5, with a weak D call TRBD1 (6 bases). Germline CDR1 reads LNHDA; CDR2 reads SQIVND (reference sequence). V was cut by 0 bases and J by 7 bases, with 13 bases left in between. The CDR3 extends over 15 amino acids. The CDR3 nucleotides read TGTGCCAGTAGTATAGACGGGGGGGCGTGGCAGCCCCAGCATTTT. This gives the protein CASSIDGGAWQPQHF.

Many counts were recorded for this clonotype. The chain combines TRBV27 with TRBJ2-6; tentative D call: TRBD2 (5 bases). Germline CDR1 is MNHEY and CDR2 is SMNVEV (reference sequence). The V gene lost 8 bases and the J gene lost 0 bases, with 11 bases spanning the gap. The CDR3 contains 15 residues. CDR3 coding DNA: TGTGCCAGCGCCCCGGGGAGCTCTGGGGCCAACGTCCTGACTTTC. It specifies CASAPGSSGANVLTF.

This clonotype was recorded many times. This chain uses TRBV7-2 with TRBJ1-2, with a possible D match to TRBD1 (5 bases). CDR1 SGHTA and CDR2 FQGNSA come from the germline V gene. The CDR3 has 16 residues. Trimming removed 4 bases at V and 3 bases at J, with 18 bases between. The CDR3 is CASSSLGTASDYGYTF. CDR3 nucleotides: TGTGCCAGCAGCTCCTTGGGGACCGCTAGTGACTATGGCTACACCTTC.

This clonotype was found a few times. The V gene is TRBV4-2, the J gene TRBJ2-3, with D tentatively TRBD1 (5 bases). The J call is in doubt because the DNA end fits TRBJ2-7 better. CDR1 is LGHNA and CDR2 is YNFKEQ in the germline V gene. The CDR3 sequence is 15 residues long. The CDR3, as DNA: TGTGCCAGCAGCCGGGGCGTTATACGTTTTTACGAGCAGTACTTC. Amino acid sequence: CASSRGVIRFYEQYF.

This clonotype occurred a few times. Written as DNA, the CDR3 is TGTGCCAGCAGCTTAAATTGGGCAGGGCGATACGAGCAGTACTTC. Amino acids: CASSLNWAGRYEQYF. The genes are TRBV7-8 and TRBJ2-7; a possible D gene is TRBD1 (5 bases). Germline loops: CDR1 SGHVS, CDR2 FQNEAQ. Trimming removed 2 bases at V and 4 bases at J, with 15 bases between. This CDR3 is built from 15 residues.

This clonotype was detected many times. The V call is TRBV11-2, the J call TRBJ2-1; 8 bases fit TRBD2. Germline V gives CDR1 SGHAT, CDR2 FQNNGV. The CDR3 runs to 13 residues. The junction had 3 bases not matched to a gene; V was cut back by 1 base and J by 10 bases. CDR3 region: CASSLAGLVEQFF. CDR3 bases: TGTGCCAGCAGCTTAGCGGGACTAGTGGAGCAGTTCTTC. Full variable domain (outside the CDR3, taken from reference TRBV11-2 and TRBJ2-1): EAGVAQSPRYKIIEKRQSVAFWCNPISGHATLYWYQQILGQGPKLLIQFQNNGVVDDSQLPKDRFSAERLKGVDSTLKIQPAKLEDSAVYLCASSLAGLVEQFFGPGTRLTVL.

This clonotype was found many times. This CDR3 is CAWSVPGGSEKLFF. CDR3 DNA sequence: TGTGCCTGGAGTGTACCGGGGGGCTCTGAAAAACTGTTTTTT. The chain combines TRBV30 with TRBJ1-4; D is possibly TRBD1 (6 bases). There are 14 residues in the CDR3. V lost 0 bases and J lost 7, with 12 bases in between. CDR1 and CDR2 from the germline V gene are GTSNPN and SVGIG (reference sequence).

This clonotype was observed a few times. The chain uses TRBV20-1 and TRBJ2-3; 9 positions match TRBD1. This CDR3 comprises 12 residues. CDR1 DFQATT and CDR2 SNEGSKA come from the germline V gene (reference sequence). As DNA, the CDR3 is TGCGGGGGACAGGGACGGACAGATACGCAGTATTTT. Amino acid sequence: CGGQGRTDTQYF.

This clonotype was detected many times. The chain recombines TRBV7-9 with TRBJ2-7; no reliable D call. Germline CDR1 reads SEHNR; CDR2 reads FQNEAQ (reference sequence). The CDR3 totals 12 residues. Trimming cost V 7 bases and J 3 bases, with 10 bases left between them. The DNA of the CDR3 is TGTGCCAGCACCCCCGGTGGCTACGAGCAGTACTTC. Translated, it gives CASTPGGYEQYF. The full variable domain, with the rest looked up from reference TRBV7-9 and TRBJ2-7, is DTGVSQNPRHKITKRGQNVTFRCDPISEHNRLYWYRQTLGQGPEFLTYFQNEAQLEKSRLLSDRFSAERPKGSFSTLEIQRTEQGDSAMYLCASTPGGYEQYFGPGTRLTVT.

This chain joins TRBV6-2 or TRBV6-3 and TRBJ2-7; possibly TRBD1 for D (6 bases). Per germline, CDR1 MNHEY and CDR2 SVGEGT. This CDR3 contains 15 residues. The V end was cut by 5 bases, the J end by 1 base, with 15 bases between. CDR3: CASSDLDSPSYEQYF. CDR3 DNA sequence: TGTGCCAGCAGTGATTTGGACAGTCCGTCCTACGAGCAGTACTTC.

Turning to this clonotype: A read error may produce the germline difference seen at one junction end. J is TRBJ1-5 and V is TRBV27; D not resolved. Germline V gene sequence: CDR1 MNHEY, CDR2 SMNVEV (reference sequence). The CDR3 consists of 12 residues. CDR3 in amino acids: CTSSPDGVAQHF. Here the CDR3 DNA reads TGTACCAGCAGTCCGGACGGAGTGGCCCAGCATTTT.

This clonotype occurred many times. The chain has TRBV4-3 and TRBJ1-5; tentatively, D is TRBD1 (5 bases). In germline, CDR1 is LGHNA, CDR2 YSLEER. Trimming removed 0 bases at V and 7 bases at J, with 16 bases between. The CDR3 runs 16 residues. The CDR3 loop is CASSQDLGQAGQPQHF. DNA of the CDR3: TGCGCCAGCAGCCAAGACCTTGGACAAGCCGGGCAGCCCCAGCATTTT.

This clonotype appeared many times. The chain has TRBV27 and TRBJ2-7; a possible D gene is TRBD2 (6 bases). This CDR3 is 16 amino acids long. The germline gives CDR1 MNHEY, CDR2 SMNVEV (reference sequence). Trimming took off 3 bases at V and 2 bases at J, with 17 bases between the two ends. The CDR3 loop reads CASSFRRERRTYEQYF. The CDR3 DNA sequence: TGTGCCAGCAGTTTCAGACGGGAGAGGCGCACCTACGAGCAGTACTTC.

In its sample, this clonotype was seen a few times. This sequence may be a read error, since a much larger clone differs from it by one base. The V and J genes are TRBV6-5 and TRBJ2-5, with 12 bases that match TRBD2. The CDR3 consists of 15 residues. Germline V gives CDR1 MNHEY, CDR2 SVGAGI. V was pared by 2 bases and J by 9 bases, with 7 bases of the junction left unmatched. As DNA, the CDR3 is TGTGCCAGCAGTTACCCTGGACTAGCGGGGCACTCCCAGTACTTC. It codes for CASSYPGLAGHSQYF.

V and J are TRBV25-1 and TRBJ2-7, with a weak D call TRBD1 (5 bases). Trimming took 0 bases from V and 0 from J, leaving 15 bases between them. Germline CDR1 reads MGHDK; CDR2 reads SYGVNS. This CDR3 contains 17 residues. CDR3 coding DNA: TGTGCCAGCAGTGAATATGGGGCAGATCCCGTCTCCTACGAGCAGTACTTC. Translating gives CASSEYGADPVSYEQYF.

This clonotype occurred many times. The chain combines TRBV18 with TRBJ1-2; 9 bases are a match to TRBD1. Trimming at V came to 6 bases and at J to 4 bases, leaving 6 bases not matched to a gene. Germline loops: CDR1 KGHSH, CDR2 LQKENI. The CDR3 is made up of 14 amino acids. Written as DNA, the CDR3 is TGTGCCAGCTCGCGGGACAGGGTGTCCTATGGCTACACCTTC. As protein: CASSRDRVSYGYTF.

This clonotype has at least ten counts. The V gene is TRBV12-3 or TRBV12-4, the J gene TRBJ2-3; D gene unclear. Trimming took 6 bases from V and 0 from J, leaving 10 bases between them. The CDR3 sequence is 14 residues long. In DNA form, the CDR3 reads TGTGCCAGCAGCTTATCTAGGAGCACAGATACGCAGTATTTT. Protein product: CASSLSRSTDTQYF.

This clonotype has more than one count but fewer than ten. This chain links TRBV25-1 with TRBJ1-1, with 7 bases identical to TRBD1. J lost 6 bases, V lost 0 bases, and 7 bases had no gene match. This CDR3 region has 15 residues. Germline V gives CDR1 MGHDK, CDR2 SYGVNS. The CDR3 region is CASSEYDRAGSEAFF. In DNA, the CDR3 is TGTGCCAGCAGTGAATATGACAGGGCGGGCTCTGAAGCTTTCTTT.

With respect to this clonotype: Given a much more abundant clone one base away, this may be a read error. The genes are TRBV20-1 and TRBJ2-7; 8 nucleotides agree with TRBD1. The CDR3 length is 13 residues. Germline CDR1 DFQATT, CDR2 SNEGSKA (reference sequence). The CDR3 here is CSAAGTGEYELYF. The CDR3 DNA is TGCAGTGCTGCCGGGACAGGAGAATACGAGCTGTACTTC.

The chain combines TRBV15 with TRBJ2-1, with a possible D match to TRBD2 (5 bases). Germline CDR1 reads LNHNV; CDR2 reads YYDKDF (reference sequence). The CDR3 spans 14 residues. V was clipped by 3 bases and J by 10 bases, with 16 bases between them. The CDR3 DNA follows: TGTGCCACCAGCAGCCCACCGCCTAGCCCCGAGCAGTTCTTC. Translation gives CATSSPPPSPEQFF.

Many counts were recorded for this clonotype. The CDR3 here is CASSQNYEQYF. The DNA for the CDR3 is TGTGCCAGCAGCCAGAACTACGAGCAGTACTTC. The gene calls are TRBV28 and TRBJ2-7; D is uncertain. Germline V CDR1 and CDR2: MDHEN, SYDVKM. Trimming pared 6 bases from V and 3 bases from J, leaving 6 bases between. The CDR3 is 11 amino acids.

This clonotype has at least ten counts. V and J are TRBV20-1 and TRBJ1-1; perhaps TRBD1 as D (6 bases). V was trimmed by 4 bases and J by 4 bases, leaving 22 bases between them. Germline lookup yields CDR1 DFQATT and CDR2 SNEGSKA (reference sequence). The CDR3 covers 16 residues. CDR3 protein: CSATAGWGAGGTEAFF. CDR3 coding DNA: TGCAGTGCTACCGCAGGGTGGGGGGCGGGTGGCACTGAAGCTTTCTTT.

The chain combines TRBV12-3 or TRBV12-4 with TRBJ2-1; D is unresolved. Trimming took 5 bases from V and 1 from J, leaving 9 bases between them. This CDR3 is 14 amino acids long. The DNA for the CDR3 is TGTGCCAGCAGTAAGTCACATTCCTACAATGAGCAGTTCTTC. Amino acids: CASSKSHSYNEQFF.

The DNA of the CDR3 is TGTGCCAGTAGTATAACGCGCAGGGGCAATCAGCCCCAGCATTTT. As protein: CASSITRRGNQPQHF. The chain employs TRBV19 and TRBJ1-5; TRBD1 is a possible D gene (5 bases). Trimming stripped 2 bases from V and 2 bases from J, with 10 bases between. Germline values: CDR1 LNHDA, CDR2 SQIVND (reference sequence). This CDR3 has 15 amino acids.